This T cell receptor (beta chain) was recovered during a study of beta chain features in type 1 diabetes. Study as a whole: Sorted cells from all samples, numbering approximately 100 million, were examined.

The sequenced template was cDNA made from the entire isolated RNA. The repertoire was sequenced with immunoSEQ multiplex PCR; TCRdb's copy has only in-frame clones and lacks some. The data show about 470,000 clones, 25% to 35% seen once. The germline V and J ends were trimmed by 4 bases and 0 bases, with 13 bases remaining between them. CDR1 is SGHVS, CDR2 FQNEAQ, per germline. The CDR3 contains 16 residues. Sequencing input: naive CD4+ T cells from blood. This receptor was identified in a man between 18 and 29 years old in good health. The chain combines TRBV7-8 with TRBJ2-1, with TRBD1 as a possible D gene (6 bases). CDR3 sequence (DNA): TGTGCCAGCAGCTGGCAGGGGCCGAGCTCCTACAATGAGCAGTTCTTC. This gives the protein CASSWQGPSSYNEQFF. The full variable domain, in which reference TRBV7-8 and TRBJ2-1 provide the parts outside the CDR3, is GAGVSQSPRYKVAKRGQDVALRCDPISGHVSLFWYQQALGQGPEFLTYFQNEAQLDKSGLPSDRFFAERPEGSVSTLKIQRTQQEDSAVYLCASSWQGPSSYNEQFFGPGTRLTVL.